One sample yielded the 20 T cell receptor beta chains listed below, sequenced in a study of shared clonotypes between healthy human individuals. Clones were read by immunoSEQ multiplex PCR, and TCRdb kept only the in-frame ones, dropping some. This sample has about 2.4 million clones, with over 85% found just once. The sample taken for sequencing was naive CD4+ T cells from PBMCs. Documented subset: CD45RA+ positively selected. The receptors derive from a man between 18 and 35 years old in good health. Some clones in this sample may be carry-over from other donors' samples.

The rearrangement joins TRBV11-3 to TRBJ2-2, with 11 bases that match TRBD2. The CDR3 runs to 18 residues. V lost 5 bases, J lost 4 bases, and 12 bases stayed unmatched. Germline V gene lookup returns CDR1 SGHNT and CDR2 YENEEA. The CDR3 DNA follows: TGTGCCAGCAGCCCGACTAGCGGGACCAGGGCGAGCACCGGGGAGCTGTTTTTT. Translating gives CASSPTSGTRASTGELFF. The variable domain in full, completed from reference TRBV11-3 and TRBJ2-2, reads EAGVVQSPRYKIIEKKQPVAFWCNPISGHNTLYWYLQNLGQGPELLIRYENEEAVDDSQLPKDRFSAERLKGVDSTLKIQPAELGDSAVYLCASSPTSGTRASTGELFFGEGSRLTVL.

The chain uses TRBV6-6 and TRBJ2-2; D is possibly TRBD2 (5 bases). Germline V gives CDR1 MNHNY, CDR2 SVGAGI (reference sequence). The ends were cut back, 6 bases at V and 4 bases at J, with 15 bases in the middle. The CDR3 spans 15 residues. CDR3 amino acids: CASRERYRGTGELFF. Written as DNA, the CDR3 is TGTGCCAGCAGAGAACGGTATCGGGGCACCGGGGAGCTGTTTTTT.

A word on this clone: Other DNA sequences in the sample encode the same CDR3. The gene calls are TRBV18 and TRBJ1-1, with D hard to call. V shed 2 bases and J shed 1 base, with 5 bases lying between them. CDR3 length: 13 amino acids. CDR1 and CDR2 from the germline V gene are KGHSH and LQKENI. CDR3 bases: TGTGCCAGCTCACCATCGAAGAACACTGAAGCTTTCTTT. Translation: CASSPSKNTEAFF. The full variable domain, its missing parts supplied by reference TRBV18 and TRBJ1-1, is NAGVMQNPRHLVRRRGQEARLRCSPMKGHSHVYWYRQLPEEGLKFMVYLQKENIIDESGMPKERFSAEFPKEGPSILRIQQVVRGDSAAYFCASSPSKNTEAFFGQGTRLTVV.

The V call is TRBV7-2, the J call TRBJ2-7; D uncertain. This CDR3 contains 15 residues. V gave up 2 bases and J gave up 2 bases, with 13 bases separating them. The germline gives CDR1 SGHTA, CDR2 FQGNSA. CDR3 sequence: CASSLSSLQAYEQYF. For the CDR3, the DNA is TGTGCCAGCAGCTTAAGTAGTCTCCAGGCCTACGAGCAGTACTTC.

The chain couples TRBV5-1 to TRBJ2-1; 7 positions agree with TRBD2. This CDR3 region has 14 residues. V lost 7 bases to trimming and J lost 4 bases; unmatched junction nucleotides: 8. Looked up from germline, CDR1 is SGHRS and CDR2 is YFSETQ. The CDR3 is CASRWSGTYNEQFF. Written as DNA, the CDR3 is TGCGCCAGCCGGTGGAGCGGGACTTACAATGAGCAGTTCTTC.

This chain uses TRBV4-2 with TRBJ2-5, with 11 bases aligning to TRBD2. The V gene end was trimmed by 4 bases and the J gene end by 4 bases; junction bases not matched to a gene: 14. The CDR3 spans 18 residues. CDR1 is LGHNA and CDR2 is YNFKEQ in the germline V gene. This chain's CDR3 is CASSLKGTSGGGPETQYF. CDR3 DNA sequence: TGTGCCAGCAGCCTGAAGGGGACTAGCGGAGGGGGTCCAGAGACCCAGTACTTC.

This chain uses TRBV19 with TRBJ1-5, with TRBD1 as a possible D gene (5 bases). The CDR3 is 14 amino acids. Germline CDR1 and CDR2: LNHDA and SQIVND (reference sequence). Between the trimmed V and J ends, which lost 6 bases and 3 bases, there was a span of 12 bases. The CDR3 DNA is TGTGCCAGTAGACGGGGCGAGTTCAATCAGCCCCAGCATTTT. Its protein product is CASRRGEFNQPQHF.

The CDR3 protein is CASSLGGSSYEQYF. CDR3 sequence (DNA): TGTGCCAGCAGCCTGGGGGGGAGCTCCTACGAGCAGTACTTC. This chain connects TRBV6-6 to TRBJ2-7; 7 bases are shared with TRBD2. The CDR3 sequence is 14 residues long. Germline CDR1 reads MNHNY; CDR2 reads SVGAGI (reference sequence). J gave up 0 bases and V 6 bases, and 5 bases lay outside the gene matches.

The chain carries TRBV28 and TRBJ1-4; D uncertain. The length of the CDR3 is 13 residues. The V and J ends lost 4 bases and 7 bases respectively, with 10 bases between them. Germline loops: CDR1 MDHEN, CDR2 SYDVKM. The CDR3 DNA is TGTGCCAGCAGTTCTAGGACGGGTGAAAAACTGTTTTTT. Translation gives CASSSRTGEKLFF.

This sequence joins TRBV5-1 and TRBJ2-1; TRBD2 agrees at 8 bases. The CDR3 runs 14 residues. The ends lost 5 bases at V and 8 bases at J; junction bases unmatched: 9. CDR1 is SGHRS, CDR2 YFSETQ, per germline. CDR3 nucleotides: TGCGCCAGCAGTCAAGCGGGAGATTTGTATGAGCAGTTCTTC. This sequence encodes CASSQAGDLYEQFF.

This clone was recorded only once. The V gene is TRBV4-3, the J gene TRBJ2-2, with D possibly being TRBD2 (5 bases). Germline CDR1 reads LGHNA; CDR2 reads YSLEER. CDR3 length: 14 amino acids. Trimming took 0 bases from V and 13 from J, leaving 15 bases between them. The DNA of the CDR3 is TGCGCCAGCAGCCAAGATAGATATACTGGAGGGCTGTTTTTT. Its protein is CASSQDRYTGGLFF.

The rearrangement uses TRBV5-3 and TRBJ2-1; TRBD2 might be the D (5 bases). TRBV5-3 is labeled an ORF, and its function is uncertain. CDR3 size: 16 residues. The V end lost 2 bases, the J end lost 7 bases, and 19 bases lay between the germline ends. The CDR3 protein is CARSLPRKRRRNEQFF. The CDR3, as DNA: TGTGCCAGAAGCTTACCAAGGAAGCGGAGGAGGAATGAGCAGTTCTTC.

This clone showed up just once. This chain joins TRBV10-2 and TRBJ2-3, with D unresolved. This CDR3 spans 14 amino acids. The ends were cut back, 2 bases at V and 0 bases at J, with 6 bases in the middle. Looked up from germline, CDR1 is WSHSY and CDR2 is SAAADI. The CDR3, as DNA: TGCGCCAGCAGTGAGGTGACTAGCACAGATACGCAGTATTTT. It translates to CASSEVTSTDTQYF.

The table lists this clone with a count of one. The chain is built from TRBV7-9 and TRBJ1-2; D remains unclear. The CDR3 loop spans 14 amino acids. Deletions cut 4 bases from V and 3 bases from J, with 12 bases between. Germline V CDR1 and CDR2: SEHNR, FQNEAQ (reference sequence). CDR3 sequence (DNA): TGTGCCAGCAGCTCCCTATCGCCAGACTATGGCTACACCTTC. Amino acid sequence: CASSSLSPDYGYTF.

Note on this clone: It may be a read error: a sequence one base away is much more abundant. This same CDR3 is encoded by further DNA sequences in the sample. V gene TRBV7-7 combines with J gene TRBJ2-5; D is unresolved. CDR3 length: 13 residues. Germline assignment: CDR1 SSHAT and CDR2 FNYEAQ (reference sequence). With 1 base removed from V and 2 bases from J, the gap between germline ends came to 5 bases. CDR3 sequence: CASSLGRQETQYF. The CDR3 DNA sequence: TGTGCCAGCAGCTTAGGCAGACAAGAGACCCAGTACTTC.

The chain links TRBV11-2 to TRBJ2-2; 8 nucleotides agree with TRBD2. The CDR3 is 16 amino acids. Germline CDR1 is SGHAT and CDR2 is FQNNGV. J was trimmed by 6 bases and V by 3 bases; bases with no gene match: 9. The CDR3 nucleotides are TGTGCCAGCAGCTTGAGGAGCGGGAGAAAGGCCGGGGAGCTGTTTTTT. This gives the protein CASSLRSGRKAGELFF.

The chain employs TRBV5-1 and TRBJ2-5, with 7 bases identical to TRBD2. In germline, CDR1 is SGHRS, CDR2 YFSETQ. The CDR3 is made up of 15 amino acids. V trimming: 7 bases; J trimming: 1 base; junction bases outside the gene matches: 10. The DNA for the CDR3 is TGCGCCAGCGGTTTCGGGGGAGGGCCCCAAGAGACCCAGTACTTC. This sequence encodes CASGFGGGPQETQYF. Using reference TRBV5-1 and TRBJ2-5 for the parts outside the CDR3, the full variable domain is KAGVTQTPRYLIKTRGQQVTLSCSPISGHRSVSWYQQTPGQGLQFLFEYFSETQRNKGNFPGRFSGRQFSNSRSEMNVSTLELGDSALYLCASGFGGGPQETQYFGPGTRLLVL.

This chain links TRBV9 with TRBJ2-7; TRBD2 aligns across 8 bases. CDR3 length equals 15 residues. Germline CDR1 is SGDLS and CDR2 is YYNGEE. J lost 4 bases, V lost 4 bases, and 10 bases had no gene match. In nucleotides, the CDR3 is TGTGCCAGCAGCCCCGGAGCGGGAGTTACTTACGAGCAGTACTTC. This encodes CASSPGAGVTYEQYF. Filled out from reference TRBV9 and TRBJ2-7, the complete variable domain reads DSGVTQTPKHLITATGQRVTLRCSPRSGDLSVYWYQQSLDQGLQFLIQYYNGEERAKGNILERFSAQQFPDLHSELNLSSLELGDSALYFCASSPGAGVTYEQYFGPGTRLTVT.

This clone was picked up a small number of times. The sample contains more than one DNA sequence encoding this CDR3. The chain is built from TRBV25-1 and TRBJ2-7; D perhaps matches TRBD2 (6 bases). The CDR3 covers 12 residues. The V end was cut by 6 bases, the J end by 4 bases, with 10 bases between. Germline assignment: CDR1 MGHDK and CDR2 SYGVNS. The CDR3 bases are TGTGCCAGCAGGGGAGGTACGTACGAGCAGTACTTC. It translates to CASRGGTYEQYF.

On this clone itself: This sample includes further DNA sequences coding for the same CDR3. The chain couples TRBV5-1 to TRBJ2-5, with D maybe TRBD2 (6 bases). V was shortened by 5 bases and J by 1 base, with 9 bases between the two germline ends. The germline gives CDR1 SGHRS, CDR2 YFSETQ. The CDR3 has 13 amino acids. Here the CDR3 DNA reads TGCGCCAGCAGGCCGGGAGCCCAAGAGACCCAGTACTTC. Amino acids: CASRPGAQETQYF.